This entry features one T cell receptor (beta chain) sequence. The sample comes from a study of beta chain features in type 1 diabetes. CDR1 is SGHAT, CDR2 FQNNGV, per germline. V lost 3 bases to trimming and J lost 0 bases, with 10 bases between them. This CDR3 is built from 15 residues. The authors reverse transcribed all of the isolated RNA, so sequencing captured expressed TCRB transcripts. The data were produced by immunoSEQ multiplex PCR, yet TCRdb's version contains in-frame clones alone and is incomplete. The sample holds about 270,000 clones; roughly an eighth are singletons and the top ten take more than 0.025%.

The sample was naive CD4+ T cells from blood. This receptor was identified in a woman between 40 and 50 years old in good health. The V and J genes are TRBV11-2 and TRBJ2-3, with D hard to call. The CDR3 DNA reads as TGTGCCAGCAGCTTCGGCGGTGCTAGCACAGATACGCAGTATTTT. Its protein is CASSFGGASTDTQYF.